Below are 27 T cell receptor beta chains sequenced from a single sample in a study of beta chain features in type 1 diabetes. cDNA synthesis used the whole RNA isolate, giving expressed TCRB sequences. Clones were sequenced by immunoSEQ multiplex PCR, and TCRdb holds only the in-frame ones, with some missing. Of 200,000 to 250,000 clones detected, about 11% appear once; the ten largest clones hold approximately 1.3%. What was sequenced was central memory CD4+ T cells from blood. The receptor set was obtained from a man between 18 and 29 years old in good health.

This clone was seen at least ten times. V usage is TRBV7-8 and J usage is TRBJ2-7; D is unclear. The V gene's germline CDR1 is SGHVS and CDR2 FQNEAQ. The V end was cut by 2 bases, the J end by 0 bases, with 8 bases between. The CDR3 covers 14 residues. The CDR3: CASSLKGSSYEQYF. DNA for the CDR3: TGTGCCAGCAGCTTAAAGGGATCCTCCTACGAGCAGTACTTC.

The chain couples TRBV23-1 to TRBJ2-7; D gene unclear. TRBV23-1 is an ORF; its function is uncertain. The CDR3 sequence is 15 residues long. Trimming stripped 0 bases from V and 0 bases from J, with 9 bases between. The CDR3 DNA is TGCGCCAGCAGTCAATCGAAGACATTCTCCTACGAGCAGTACTTC. Translated: CASSQSKTFSYEQYF.

This clone came up many times. The chain combines TRBV30 with TRBJ2-5; 8 bases are shared with TRBD1. V was pared by 5 bases and J by 1 base, with 6 bases of the junction left unmatched. The CDR3 has 14 residues. Germline CDR1 GTSNPN, CDR2 SVGIG (reference sequence). The CDR3 DNA is TGTGCCTGGGGGGGACAGGAGTCCCAAGAGACCCAGTACTTC. Residues: CAWGGQESQETQYF.

This clone has only a few counts. The chain combines TRBV29-1 with TRBJ2-1; 10 bases map to TRBD2. The CDR3 extends over 14 amino acids. Per the germline V gene, CDR1 is SQVTM and CDR2 is ANQGSEA. V was pared by 7 bases and J by 4 bases, with 7 bases of the junction left unmatched. The DNA for the CDR3 is TGCAGCGCGGCCTGGACTAGCGGTTACAATGAGCAGTTCTTC. Translation gives CSAAWTSGYNEQFF.

V and J are TRBV15 and TRBJ1-6, with a weak D call TRBD1 (5 bases). Deletions cut 8 bases from V and 8 bases from J, with 16 bases between. Germline assignment: CDR1 LNHNV and CDR2 YYDKDF (reference sequence). CDR3 length equals 14 residues. CDR3 in amino acids: CATPGQARDSPLHF. CDR3 in DNA: TGTGCCACCCCAGGGCAGGCACGGGATTCACCCCTCCACTTT.

This clone occurred many times. This chain links TRBV9 with TRBJ2-7; maybe TRBD2 (5 bases). The length of the CDR3 is 15 residues. Germline CDR1 and CDR2: SGDLS and YYNGEE. V lost 4 bases and J 0 bases, leaving 14 bases between the germline ends. The CDR3 bases are TGTGCCAGCAGCATCTCCCCTGGGAGCTCCTACGAGCAGTACTTC. Amino acids: CASSISPGSSYEQYF.

This clone was counted a few times. J is TRBJ1-4 and V is TRBV18; D is ambiguous. This CDR3 is 16 amino acids long. Germline V gene lookup returns CDR1 KGHSH and CDR2 LQKENI. V was clipped by 6 bases and J by 5 bases, with 19 bases between them. Written as DNA, the CDR3 is TGTGCCAGCTCCCCTGGCAACTACGGCTTAAATGAAAAACTGTTTTTT. This sequence encodes CASSPGNYGLNEKLFF.

This clone was detected a few times. The rearrangement links TRBV9 to TRBJ2-1; possibly TRBD1 or TRBD2 for D (5 bases each). This CDR3 contains 17 residues. V lost 5 bases and J 1 base, leaving 19 bases between the germline ends. The germline V gene has CDR1 SGDLS and CDR2 YYNGEE. The DNA of the CDR3 is TGTGCCAGCAGTGGGGCCGGTCGGGGTGTGTCCTACAATGAGCAGTTCTTC. Translating it yields CASSGAGRGVSYNEQFF.

This clone was counted at least ten times. The rearrangement joins TRBV30 to TRBJ2-7; TRBD1 matches 8 bases. CDR3 length: 13 amino acids. Looked up from germline, CDR1 is GTSNPN and CDR2 is SVGIG (reference sequence). With V trimmed by 0 bases and J by 6 bases, 4 bases remained unmatched. The CDR3 loop is CAWSVGQGGEQYF. In DNA, the CDR3 is TGTGCCTGGAGTGTTGGACAGGGCGGCGAGCAGTACTTC.

This clone was seen at least ten times. The rearrangement uses TRBV4-1 and TRBJ2-7; perhaps TRBD2 as D (6 bases). Per germline, CDR1 MGHRA and CDR2 YSYEKL. The germline V and J ends were trimmed by 0 bases and 2 bases, with 17 bases remaining between them. CDR3 size: 17 residues. The CDR3 protein is CASSQEFLGTQAYEQYF. The CDR3 DNA reads as TGCGCCAGCAGCCAAGAGTTTCTCGGGACTCAGGCCTACGAGCAGTACTTC.

The chain uses TRBV9 and TRBJ1-4, with 9 bases identical to TRBD1. Germline assignment: CDR1 SGDLS and CDR2 YYNGEE. Trimming at V came to 3 bases and at J to 7 bases, leaving 7 bases not matched to a gene. The CDR3 is 15 residues long. CDR3 in amino acids: CASSARDREVEKLFF. The DNA for the CDR3 is TGTGCCAGCAGCGCCCGGGACAGGGAGGTTGAAAAACTGTTTTTT.

The sample holds a few counts of this clone. The J gene is TRBJ2-1, the V gene TRBV30; 9 bases are shared with TRBD1. The CDR3 extends over 15 amino acids. Germline loops: CDR1 GTSNPN, CDR2 SVGIG (reference sequence). V gave up 0 bases and J gave up 4 bases; unmatched junction bases: 4. This CDR3 is CAWSVLGTGYNEQFF. As DNA, the CDR3 is TGTGCCTGGAGTGTACTAGGGACAGGGTACAATGAGCAGTTCTTC.

The chain couples TRBV28 to TRBJ2-7; tentative D call: TRBD1 (6 bases). CDR1 MDHEN and CDR2 SYDVKM come from the germline V gene. This CDR3 has 14 amino acids. The ends were cut back, 3 bases at V and 5 bases at J, with 14 bases in the middle. CDR3 loop: CASSFPGERDEQYF. As DNA, the CDR3 is TGTGCCAGCAGTTTCCCAGGGGAAAGGGACGAGCAGTACTTC. Full variable domain (outside the CDR3, taken from reference TRBV28 and TRBJ2-7): DVKVTQSSRYLVKRTGEKVFLECVQDMDHENMFWYRQDPGLGLRLIYFSYDVKMKEKGDIPEGYSVSREKKERFSLILESASTNQTSMYLCASSFPGERDEQYFGPGTRLTVT.

Details on this clone: The sample has other DNA sequences that encode this CDR3 too. V is TRBV18 and J is TRBJ2-7; 9 bases fit TRBD1. V lost 2 bases, J lost 4 bases, and 6 bases stayed unmatched. CDR3 size: 15 residues. Germline CDR1 reads KGHSH; CDR2 reads LQKENI. CDR3 nucleotide sequence: TGTGCCAGCTCACCATCGGGACAGGGATTTTACGAGCAGTACTTC. Amino acids: CASSPSGQGFYEQYF.

At least ten counts were recorded for this clone. V is TRBV19 and J is TRBJ2-5; D remains ambiguous. V was pared by 4 bases and J by 4 bases, with 13 bases between. Germline CDR1 LNHDA, CDR2 SQIVND (reference sequence). The CDR3 is 14 amino acids. CDR3 in amino acids: CASSTTIGAETQYF. CDR3 DNA: TGTGCCAGTAGTACCACGATAGGAGCAGAGACCCAGTACTTC.

The table lists this clone with a few counts. The gene calls are TRBV20-1 and TRBJ2-3, with D hard to call. Per germline, CDR1 DFQATT and CDR2 SNEGSKA (reference sequence). The CDR3 loop spans 11 amino acids. With 4 bases removed from V and 6 bases from J, the gap between germline ends came to 8 bases. The CDR3 nucleotides are TGCAGTGCTATTACTCAGGATACGCAGTATTTT. Translating gives CSAITQDTQYF.

As to this clone: This specimen includes other DNA sequences encoding the same CDR3. This sequence joins TRBV29-1 and TRBJ1-1, with a weak D call TRBD1 (5 bases). CDR3 length equals 13 residues. Germline CDR1 reads SQVTM; CDR2 reads ANQGSEA. V was cut by 1 base and J by 4 bases, with 10 bases left in between. Here the CDR3 reads CSVEVGGGTEAFF. CDR3 sequence (DNA): TGCAGCGTTGAAGTTGGGGGGGGCACTGAAGCTTTCTTT.

There are many counts of this clone. The chain links TRBV29-1 to TRBJ1-1; 8 bases line up with TRBD1. The germline V gene encodes CDR1 SQVTM and CDR2 ANQGSEA. The CDR3 has 14 amino acids. V was clipped by 6 bases and J by 6 bases; unmatched bases: 12. The chain's CDR3 is CSVDLGQGESEAFF. The CDR3, as DNA: TGCAGCGTCGATCTCGGACAGGGCGAATCTGAAGCTTTCTTT.

The chain carries TRBV7-8 and TRBJ1-2, with a tentative D call TRBD1 (5 bases). V was pared by 4 bases and J by 0 bases, with 12 bases between. The CDR3 is 15 residues long. Germline V lookup: CDR1 SGHVS, CDR2 FQNEAQ. The DNA for the CDR3 is TGTGCCAGCAGCTATCGACAGTCTTCTAACTATGGCTACACCTTC. Translated, it gives CASSYRQSSNYGYTF.

The chain is built from TRBV6-1 and TRBJ1-2; D call uncertain. Looked up from germline, CDR1 is MNHNS and CDR2 is SASEGT. The CDR3 extends over 14 amino acids. Trimming pared 8 bases from V and 8 bases from J, leaving 21 bases between. The DNA for the CDR3 is TGTGCCAGCGAACGGAACGGGGAATATGGCGGCTACACCTTC. Protein: CASERNGEYGGYTF.

The gene calls are TRBV5-5 and TRBJ2-1, with D uncertain. V dropped 5 bases and J dropped 8 bases, with 11 bases sitting between them. The germline CDR1 and CDR2 sequences are SGHKS and YYEKEE (reference sequence). The CDR3 has 12 residues. The CDR3, as DNA: TGTGCCAGCAGGTACCGACCCGATGAGCAGTTCTTC. Translating it yields CASRYRPDEQFF.

This chain links TRBV30 with TRBJ2-3; the D is unclear. From germline, CDR1 is GTSNPN and CDR2 SVGIG (reference sequence). Trimming took 3 bases from V and 6 from J, leaving 7 bases between them. The length of the CDR3 is 11 residues. DNA for the CDR3: TGTGCCTGGAGCCGTCCCGATACGCAGTATTTT. It codes for CAWSRPDTQYF.

This clone was recorded a few times. The V gene is TRBV5-4, the J gene TRBJ2-5, with D maybe TRBD1 (6 bases). This CDR3 contains 16 residues. CDR1 and CDR2 from the germline V gene are SGHNT and YYREEE (reference sequence). Trimming left V 5 bases short and J 4 bases short, with 21 bases between. CDR3 region: CASSPGGGQFLETQYF. As DNA, the CDR3 is TGTGCCAGCAGTCCTGGAGGAGGACAGTTCTTAGAGACCCAGTACTTC.

The rearrangement links TRBV7-3 to TRBJ2-5; D uncertain. The germline V gene has CDR1 SGHTA and CDR2 FQGTGA. The CDR3 contains 13 residues. Trimming stripped 0 bases from V and 2 bases from J, with 4 bases between. CDR3 loop: CASSLTPQETQYF. CDR3 coding DNA: TGTGCCAGCAGCTTAACTCCACAAGAGACCCAGTACTTC.

This clone was detected many times. This chain connects TRBV7-9 to TRBJ2-3; D remains ambiguous. Germline V gene sequence: CDR1 SEHNR, CDR2 FQNEAQ (reference sequence). V lost 0 bases and J 3 bases, leaving 7 bases between the germline ends. The CDR3 is made up of 14 amino acids. CDR3 DNA: TGTGCCAGCAGCTTAGCCAGAACTACAGATACGCAGTATTTT. Protein: CASSLARTTDTQYF.

CDR3 coding DNA: TGTGCCAGCAGCCAAGAAGGAGGGGATCAGCCCCAGCATTTT. Encoded protein: CASSQEGGDQPQHF. V and J are TRBV4-2 and TRBJ1-5; the D gene is possibly TRBD1 (5 bases). This CDR3 spans 14 amino acids. The germline gives CDR1 LGHNA, CDR2 YNFKEQ. Trimming took 0 bases from V and 5 from J, leaving 8 bases between them.

Comment on this clone: A read error is possible here, since a much larger clone lies one base away. The chain combines TRBV14 with TRBJ2-1; perhaps TRBD2 as D (6 bases). CDR3 size: 14 residues. The germline V gene encodes CDR1 SGHDN and CDR2 FVKESK. CDR3 loop: CARSQLLGGNEQFF. CDR3 nucleotide sequence: TGTGCCCGCAGCCAACTTTTGGGGGGCAATGAGCAGTTCTTC.